This TCR beta chain was retrieved from a study of T cell responses to AZD1222 COVID-19 vaccine. Notes on the study in general: Repertoire samples came only from after the peak T cell response. Nearly half of spike-specific TCRs reportedly go after variant regions that carry no mutations.

Assay: immunoSEQ multiplex PCR; the TCRdb copy retains only in-frame clones and omits some. The sample contains 40,000 to 45,000 clones, over 70% of which appear only once. Note on this clone: Its antigen is currently unknown.

The source is an adult in good health. This specimen was peripheral blood, taken on day 0 of AZD1222 vaccination.

The CDR3, as DNA: TGCAGCGGTACTGGGAGACGGGATAGGACTGAAGCTTTCTTT. Translation: CSGTGRRDRTEAFF. V gene TRBV29-1 combines with J gene TRBJ1-1; D is undetermined. Germline V gene sequence: CDR1 SQVTM, CDR2 ANQGSEA. The CDR3 runs 14 residues. V was trimmed by 7 bases and J by 5 bases, leaving 20 bases between them.